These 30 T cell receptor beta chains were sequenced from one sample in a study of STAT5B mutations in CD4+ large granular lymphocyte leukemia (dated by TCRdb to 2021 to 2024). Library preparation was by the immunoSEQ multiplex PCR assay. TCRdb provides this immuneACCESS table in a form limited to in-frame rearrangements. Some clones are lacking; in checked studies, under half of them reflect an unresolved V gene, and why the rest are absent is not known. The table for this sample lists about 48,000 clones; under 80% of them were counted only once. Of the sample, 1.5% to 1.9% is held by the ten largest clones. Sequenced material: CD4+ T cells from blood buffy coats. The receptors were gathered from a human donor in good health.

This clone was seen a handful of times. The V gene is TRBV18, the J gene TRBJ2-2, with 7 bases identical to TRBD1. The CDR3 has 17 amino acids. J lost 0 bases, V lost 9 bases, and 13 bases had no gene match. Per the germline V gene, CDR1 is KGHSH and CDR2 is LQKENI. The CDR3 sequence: CASLQGSLLANTGELFF. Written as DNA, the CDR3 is TGTGCCAGTTTACAGGGGTCACTACTCGCGAACACCGGGGAGCTGTTTTTT.

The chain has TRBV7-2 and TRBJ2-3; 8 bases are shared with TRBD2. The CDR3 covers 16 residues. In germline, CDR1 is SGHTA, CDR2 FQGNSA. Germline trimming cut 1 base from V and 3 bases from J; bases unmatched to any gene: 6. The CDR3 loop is CASSLVAGFSTDTQYF. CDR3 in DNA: TGTGCCAGCAGCTTAGTAGCGGGGTTTTCTACAGATACGCAGTATTTT.

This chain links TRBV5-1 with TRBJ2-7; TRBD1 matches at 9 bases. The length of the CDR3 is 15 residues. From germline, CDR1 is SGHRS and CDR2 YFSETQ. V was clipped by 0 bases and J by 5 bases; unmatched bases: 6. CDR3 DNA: TGCGCCAGCAGCTTGGAGGGGACAGGGATAAACGAGCAGTACGTC. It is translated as CASSLEGTGINEQYV.

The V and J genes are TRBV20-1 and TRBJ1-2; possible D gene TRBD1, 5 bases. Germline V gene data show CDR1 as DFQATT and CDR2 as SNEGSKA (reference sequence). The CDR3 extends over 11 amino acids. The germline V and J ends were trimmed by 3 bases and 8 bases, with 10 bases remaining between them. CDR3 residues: CSARRGDGYTF. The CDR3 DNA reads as TGCAGTGCTAGGAGGGGTGACGGCTACACCTTC.

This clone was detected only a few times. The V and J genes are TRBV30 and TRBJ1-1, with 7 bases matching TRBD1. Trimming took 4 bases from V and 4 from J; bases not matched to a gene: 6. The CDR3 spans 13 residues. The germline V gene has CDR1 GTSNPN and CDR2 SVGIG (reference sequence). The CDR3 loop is CAWTVRGSTEAFF. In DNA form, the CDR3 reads TGTGCCTGGACGGTCAGGGGGAGCACTGAAGCTTTCTTT.

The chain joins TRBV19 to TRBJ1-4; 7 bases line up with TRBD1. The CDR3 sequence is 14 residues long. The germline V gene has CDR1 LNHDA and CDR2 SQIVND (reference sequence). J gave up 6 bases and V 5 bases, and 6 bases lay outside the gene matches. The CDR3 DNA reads TGTGCCAGTAGTTCGGACAGGTGGGATGAAAAACTGTTTTTT. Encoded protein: CASSSDRWDEKLFF.

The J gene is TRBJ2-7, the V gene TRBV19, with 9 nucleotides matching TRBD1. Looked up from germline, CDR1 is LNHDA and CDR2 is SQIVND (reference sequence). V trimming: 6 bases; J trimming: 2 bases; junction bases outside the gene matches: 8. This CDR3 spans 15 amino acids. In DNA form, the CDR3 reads TGTGCCAGTAGCCGAACGGGGGACAGGGCCTACGAGCAGTACTTC. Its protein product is CASSRTGDRAYEQYF. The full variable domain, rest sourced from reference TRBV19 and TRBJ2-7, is DGGITQSPKYLFRKEGQNVTLSCEQNLNHDAMYWYRQDPGQGLRLIYYSQIVNDFQKGDIAEGYSVSREKKESFPLTVTSAQKNPTAFYLCASSRTGDRAYEQYFGPGTRLTVT.

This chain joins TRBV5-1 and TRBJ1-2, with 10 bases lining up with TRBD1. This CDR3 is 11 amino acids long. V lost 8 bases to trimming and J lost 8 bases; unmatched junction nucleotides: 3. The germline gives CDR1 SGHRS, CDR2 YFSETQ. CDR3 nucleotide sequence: TGCGCCAGGGGACAGGGGTGGGGCTACACCTTC. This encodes CARGQGWGYTF. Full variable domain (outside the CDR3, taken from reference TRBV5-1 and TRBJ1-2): KAGVTQTPRYLIKTRGQQVTLSCSPISGHRSVSWYQQTPGQGLQFLFEYFSETQRNKGNFPGRFSGRQFSNSRSEMNVSTLELGDSALYLCARGQGWGYTFGSGTRLTVV.

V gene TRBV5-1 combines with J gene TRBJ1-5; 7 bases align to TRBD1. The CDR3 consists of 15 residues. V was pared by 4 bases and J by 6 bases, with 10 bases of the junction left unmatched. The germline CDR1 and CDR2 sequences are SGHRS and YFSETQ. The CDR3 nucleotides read TGCGCCAGCAGCGCCACAGGGGATCTGACTCAGCCCCAGCATTTT. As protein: CASSATGDLTQPQHF. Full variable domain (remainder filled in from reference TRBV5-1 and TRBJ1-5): KAGVTQTPRYLIKTRGQQVTLSCSPISGHRSVSWYQQTPGQGLQFLFEYFSETQRNKGNFPGRFSGRQFSNSRSEMNVSTLELGDSALYLCASSATGDLTQPQHFGDGTRLSIL.

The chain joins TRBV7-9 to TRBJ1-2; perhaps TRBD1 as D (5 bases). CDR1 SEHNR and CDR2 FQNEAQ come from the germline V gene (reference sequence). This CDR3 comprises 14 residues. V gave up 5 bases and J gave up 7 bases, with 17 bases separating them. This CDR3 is CASSQGNVGGGYTF. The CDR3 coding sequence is TGTGCCAGCAGCCAGGGTAACGTTGGTGGTGGCTACACCTTC.

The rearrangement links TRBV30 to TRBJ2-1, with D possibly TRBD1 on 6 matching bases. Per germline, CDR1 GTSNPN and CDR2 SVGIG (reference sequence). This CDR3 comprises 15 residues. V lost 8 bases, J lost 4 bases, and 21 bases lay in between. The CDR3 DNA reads TGTGCCCGGGACCAGAGGGGGTTGGGGTACAATGAGCAGTTCTTC. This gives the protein CARDQRGLGYNEQFF.

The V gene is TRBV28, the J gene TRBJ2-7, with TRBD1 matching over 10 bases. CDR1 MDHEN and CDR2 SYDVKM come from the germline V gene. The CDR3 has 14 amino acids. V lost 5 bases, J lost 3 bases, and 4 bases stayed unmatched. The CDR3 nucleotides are TGTGCCAGCAGTAGGACAGGGGGTGGCTACGAGCAGTACGTC. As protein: CASSRTGGGYEQYV.

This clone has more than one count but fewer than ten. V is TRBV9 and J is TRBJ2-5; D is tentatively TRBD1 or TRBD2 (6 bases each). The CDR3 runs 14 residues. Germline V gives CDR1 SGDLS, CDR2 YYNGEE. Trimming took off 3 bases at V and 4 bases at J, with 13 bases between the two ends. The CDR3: CASSALGGTETQYF. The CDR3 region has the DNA TGTGCCAGCAGCGCTCTAGGGGGGACAGAGACCCAGTACTTC.

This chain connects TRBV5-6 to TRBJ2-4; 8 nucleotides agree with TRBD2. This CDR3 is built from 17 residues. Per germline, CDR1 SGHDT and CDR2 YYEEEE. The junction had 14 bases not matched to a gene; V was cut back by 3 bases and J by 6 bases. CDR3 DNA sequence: TGTGCCAGCAGCTCCCACCGGGAGGGCACCGTGGGAAACATTCAGTACTTC. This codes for CASSSHREGTVGNIQYF.

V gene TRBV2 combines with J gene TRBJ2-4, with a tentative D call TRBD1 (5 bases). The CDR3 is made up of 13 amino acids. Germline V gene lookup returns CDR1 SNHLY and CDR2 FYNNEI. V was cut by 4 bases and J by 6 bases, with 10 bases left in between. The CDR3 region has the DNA TGTGCCAGCAGTGCTGACAGCGTAAACATTCAGTACTTC. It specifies CASSADSVNIQYF.

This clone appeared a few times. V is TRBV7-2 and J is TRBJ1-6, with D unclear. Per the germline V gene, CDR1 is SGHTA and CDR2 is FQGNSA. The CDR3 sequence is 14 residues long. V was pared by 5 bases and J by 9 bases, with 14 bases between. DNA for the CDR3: TGTGCCAGCAGCCGGGGTGGGCTAGGTTCACCCCTCCACTTT. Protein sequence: CASSRGGLGSPLHF.

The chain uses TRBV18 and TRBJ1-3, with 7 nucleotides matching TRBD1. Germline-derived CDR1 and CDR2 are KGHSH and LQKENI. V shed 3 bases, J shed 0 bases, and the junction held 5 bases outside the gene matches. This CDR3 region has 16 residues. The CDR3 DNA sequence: TGTGCCAGCTCACCGGAGGGGGCGAGCTCTGGAAACACCATATATTTT. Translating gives CASSPEGASSGNTIYF.

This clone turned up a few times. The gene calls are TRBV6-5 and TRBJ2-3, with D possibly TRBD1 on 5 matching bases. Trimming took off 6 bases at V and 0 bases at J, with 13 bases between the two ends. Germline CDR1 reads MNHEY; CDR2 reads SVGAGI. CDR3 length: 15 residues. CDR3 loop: CASSLQGYSTDTQYF. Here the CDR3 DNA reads TGTGCCAGCAGCCTTCAGGGTTATAGCACAGATACGCAGTATTTT.

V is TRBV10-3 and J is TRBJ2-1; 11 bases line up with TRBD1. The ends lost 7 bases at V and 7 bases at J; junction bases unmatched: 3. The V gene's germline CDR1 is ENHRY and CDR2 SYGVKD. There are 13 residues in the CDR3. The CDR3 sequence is CAIKGTGGNEQFF. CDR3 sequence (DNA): TGTGCCATCAAAGGGACAGGGGGGAATGAGCAGTTCTTC.

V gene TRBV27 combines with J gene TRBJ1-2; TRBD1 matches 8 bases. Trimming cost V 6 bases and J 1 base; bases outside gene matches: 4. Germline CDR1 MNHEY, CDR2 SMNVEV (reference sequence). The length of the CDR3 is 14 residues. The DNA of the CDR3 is TGTGCCAGCAGCCCTGGACAGGGTAACTATGGCTACACCTTC. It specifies CASSPGQGNYGYTF.

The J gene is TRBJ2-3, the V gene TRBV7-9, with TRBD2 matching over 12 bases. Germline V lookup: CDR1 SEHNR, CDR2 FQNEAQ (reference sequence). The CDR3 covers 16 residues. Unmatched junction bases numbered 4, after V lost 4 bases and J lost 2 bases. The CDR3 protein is CASSSGLAGSTDTQYF. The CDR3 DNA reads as TGTGCCAGCAGCTCCGGACTAGCGGGGTCCACAGATACGCAGTATTTT.

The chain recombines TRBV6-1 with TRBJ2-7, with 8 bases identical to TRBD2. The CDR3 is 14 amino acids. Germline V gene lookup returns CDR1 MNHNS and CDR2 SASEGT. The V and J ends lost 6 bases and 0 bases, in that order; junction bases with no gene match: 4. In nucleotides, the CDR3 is TGTGCCAGCAGCGGAGCGGGGGTCTCCTACGAGCAGTACTTC. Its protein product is CASSGAGVSYEQYF.

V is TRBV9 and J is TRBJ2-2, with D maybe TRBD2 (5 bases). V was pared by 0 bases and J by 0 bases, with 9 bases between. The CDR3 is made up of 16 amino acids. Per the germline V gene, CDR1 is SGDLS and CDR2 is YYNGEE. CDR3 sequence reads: CASSVGGGPNTGELFF. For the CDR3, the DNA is TGTGCCAGCAGCGTAGGAGGCGGGCCGAACACCGGGGAGCTGTTTTTT.

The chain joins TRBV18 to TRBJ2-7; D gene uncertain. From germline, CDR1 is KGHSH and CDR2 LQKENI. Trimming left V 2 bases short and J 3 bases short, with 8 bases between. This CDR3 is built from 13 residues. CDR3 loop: CASSPALLYEQYF. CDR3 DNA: TGTGCCAGCTCACCAGCCCTACTCTACGAGCAGTACTTC.

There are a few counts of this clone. This CDR3 reads CASRVMDRAENTEAFF. DNA of the CDR3: TGTGCCAGCAGAGTCATGGACAGGGCCGAGAACACTGAAGCTTTCTTT. The chain couples TRBV2 to TRBJ1-1; TRBD1 matches 8 bases. The CDR3 runs to 16 residues. With V trimmed by 6 bases and J by 1 base, 10 bases remained unmatched. Germline CDR1 is SNHLY and CDR2 is FYNNEI. Combining the CDR3 with reference TRBV2 and TRBJ1-1 gives the whole variable domain EPEVTQTPSHQVTQMGQEVILRCVPISNHLYFYWYRQILGQKVEFLVSFYNNEISEKSEIFDDQFSVERPDGSNFTLKIRSTKLEDSAMYFCASRVMDRAENTEAFFGQGTRLTVV.

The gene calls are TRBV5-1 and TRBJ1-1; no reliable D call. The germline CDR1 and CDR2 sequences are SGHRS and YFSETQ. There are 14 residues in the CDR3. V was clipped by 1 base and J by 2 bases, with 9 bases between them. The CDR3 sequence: CASSLRTENTEAFF. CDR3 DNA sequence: TGCGCCAGCAGCTTGCGGACCGAAAACACTGAAGCTTTCTTT.

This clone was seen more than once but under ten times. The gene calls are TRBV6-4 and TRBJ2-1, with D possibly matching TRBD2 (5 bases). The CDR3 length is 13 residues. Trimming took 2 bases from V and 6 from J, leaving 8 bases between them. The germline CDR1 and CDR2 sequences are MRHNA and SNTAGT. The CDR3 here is CASSDREGNEQFF. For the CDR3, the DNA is TGTGCCAGCAGTGACAGAGAGGGCAATGAGCAGTTCTTC.

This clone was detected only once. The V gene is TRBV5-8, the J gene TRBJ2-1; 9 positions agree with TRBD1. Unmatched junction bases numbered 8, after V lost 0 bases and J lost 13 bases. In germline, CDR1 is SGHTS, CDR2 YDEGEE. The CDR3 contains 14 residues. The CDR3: CASSLELGTGIQFF. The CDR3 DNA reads TGTGCCAGCAGCTTGGAGCTCGGGACAGGGATACAGTTCTTC.

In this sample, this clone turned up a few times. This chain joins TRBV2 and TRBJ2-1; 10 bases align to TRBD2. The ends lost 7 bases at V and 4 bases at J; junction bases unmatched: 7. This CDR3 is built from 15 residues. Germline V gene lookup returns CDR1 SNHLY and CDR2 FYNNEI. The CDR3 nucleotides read TGTGCCAGCAAGGCCGGGACTAGCGAATACAATGAGCAGTTCTTC. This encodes CASKAGTSEYNEQFF.

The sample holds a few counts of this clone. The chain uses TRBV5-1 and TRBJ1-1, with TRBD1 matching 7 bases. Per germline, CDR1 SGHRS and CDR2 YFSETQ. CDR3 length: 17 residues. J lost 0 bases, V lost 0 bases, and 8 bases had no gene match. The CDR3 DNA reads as TGCGCCAGCAGCTTGGGGCGGACAGGAAACATGAACACTGAAGCTTTCTTT. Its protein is CASSLGRTGNMNTEAFF.